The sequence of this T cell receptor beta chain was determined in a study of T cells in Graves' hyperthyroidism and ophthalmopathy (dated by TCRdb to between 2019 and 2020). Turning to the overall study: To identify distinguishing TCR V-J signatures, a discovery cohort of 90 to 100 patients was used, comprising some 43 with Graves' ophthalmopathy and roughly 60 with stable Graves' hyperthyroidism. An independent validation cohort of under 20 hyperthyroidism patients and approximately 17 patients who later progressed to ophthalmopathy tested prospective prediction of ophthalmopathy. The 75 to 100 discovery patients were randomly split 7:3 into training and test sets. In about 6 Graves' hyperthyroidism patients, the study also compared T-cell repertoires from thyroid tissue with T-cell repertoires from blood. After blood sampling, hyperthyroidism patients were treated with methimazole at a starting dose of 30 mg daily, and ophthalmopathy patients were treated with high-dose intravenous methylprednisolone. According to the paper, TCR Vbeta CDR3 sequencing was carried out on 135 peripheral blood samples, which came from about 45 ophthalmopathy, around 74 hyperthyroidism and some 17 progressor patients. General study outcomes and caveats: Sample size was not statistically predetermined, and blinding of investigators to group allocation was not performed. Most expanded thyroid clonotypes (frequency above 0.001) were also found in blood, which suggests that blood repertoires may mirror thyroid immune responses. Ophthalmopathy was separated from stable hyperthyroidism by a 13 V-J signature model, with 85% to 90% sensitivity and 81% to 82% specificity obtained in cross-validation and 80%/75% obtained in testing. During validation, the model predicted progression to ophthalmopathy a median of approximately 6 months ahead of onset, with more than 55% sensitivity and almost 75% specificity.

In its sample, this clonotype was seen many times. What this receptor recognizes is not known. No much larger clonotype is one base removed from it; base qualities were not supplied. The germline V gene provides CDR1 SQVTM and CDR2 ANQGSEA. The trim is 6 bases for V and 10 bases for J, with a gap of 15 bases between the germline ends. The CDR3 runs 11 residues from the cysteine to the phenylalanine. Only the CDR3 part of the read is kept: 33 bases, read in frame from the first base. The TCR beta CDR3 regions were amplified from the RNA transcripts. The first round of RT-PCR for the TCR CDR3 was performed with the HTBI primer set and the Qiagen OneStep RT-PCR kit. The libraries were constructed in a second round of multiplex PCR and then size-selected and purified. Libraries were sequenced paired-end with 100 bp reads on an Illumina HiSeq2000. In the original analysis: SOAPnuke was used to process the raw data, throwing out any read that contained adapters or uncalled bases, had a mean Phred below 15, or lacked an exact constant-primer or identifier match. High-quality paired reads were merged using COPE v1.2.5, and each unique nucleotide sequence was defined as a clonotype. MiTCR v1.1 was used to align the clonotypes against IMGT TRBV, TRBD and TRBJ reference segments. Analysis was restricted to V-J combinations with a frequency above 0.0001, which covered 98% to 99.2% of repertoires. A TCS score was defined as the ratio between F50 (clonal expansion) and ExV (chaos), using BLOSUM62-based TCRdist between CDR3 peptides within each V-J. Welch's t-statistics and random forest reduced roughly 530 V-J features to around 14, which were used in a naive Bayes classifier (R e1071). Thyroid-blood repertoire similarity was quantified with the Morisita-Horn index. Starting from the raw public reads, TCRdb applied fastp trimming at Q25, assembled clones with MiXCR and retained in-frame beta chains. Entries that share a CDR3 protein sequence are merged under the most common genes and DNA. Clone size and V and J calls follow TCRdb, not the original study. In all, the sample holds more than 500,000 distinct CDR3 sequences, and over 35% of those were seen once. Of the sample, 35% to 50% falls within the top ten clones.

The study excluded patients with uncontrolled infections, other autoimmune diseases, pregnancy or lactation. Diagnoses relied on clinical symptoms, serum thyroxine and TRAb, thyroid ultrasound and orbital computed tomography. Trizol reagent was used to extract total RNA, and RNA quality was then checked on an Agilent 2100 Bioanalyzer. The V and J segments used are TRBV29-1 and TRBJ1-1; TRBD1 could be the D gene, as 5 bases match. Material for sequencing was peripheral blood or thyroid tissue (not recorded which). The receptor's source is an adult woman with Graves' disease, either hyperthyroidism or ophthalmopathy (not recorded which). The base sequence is TGCAGCGTGGAGTGGGGGGATGTAGCTTTCTTT. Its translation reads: CSVEWGDVAFF.